This entry lists 22 T cell receptor beta chains sequenced from one sample in a study of regulatory T cells in long-lasting Graves disease (dated by TCRdb to the early 2020s). The protocol used for the library was multiplex PCR. Sequenced using an Illumina HiSeq 4000. TCR beta libraries were built with iRepertoire HTBI primers and Arm-PCR amplification of CDR3 regions. The public reads were reanalyzed by TCRdb: fastp trimming at Q25, MiXCR alignment, in-frame beta chains only. Each CDR3 protein appears once, grouped with its most common genes and DNA. Here the sample has some 420,000 distinct CDR3 sequences; 22% occur a single time. In total, the top ten clones hold around 14% of the sample. Reading the label with the study, this specimen's time point is: persistent/refractory GD, antithyroid drugs over 5 years with positive TRAb. RNA was extracted from PBMCs in TRIzol for both TCR sequencing and RNA sequencing.

The source material was peripheral blood mononuclear cells (PBMCs), sampled when the disease was refractory, from a patient treated with antithyroid drugs. Receptors were obtained from a female donor with Graves disease.

The chain carries TRBV27 and TRBJ1-1, with TRBD1 as a possible D gene (5 bases). Germline CDR1 is MNHEY and CDR2 is SMNVEV (reference sequence). CDR3 size: 16 residues. Trimming stripped 6 bases from V and 0 bases from J, with 17 bases between. The chain's CDR3 is CASSLGIGALNTEAFF. In nucleotides, the CDR3 is TGTGCCAGCAGCTTGGGTATCGGGGCCTTGAACACTGAAGCTTTCTTT.

In regard to this clonotype: A much larger clone is a single base away; this may be a read error. The V call is TRBV28, the J call TRBJ2-5; maybe TRBD2 (5 bases). The CDR3 length is 16 residues. Germline V gene data show CDR1 as MDHEN and CDR2 as SYDVKM. The DNA of the CDR3 is TGTGCCAGCAGAAGCCGAGGGCAGTACCAAGAAGAGGCCCAGTACTTC. Amino acids: CASRSRGQYQEEAQYF.

This clonotype was found many times. This chain links TRBV7-9 with TRBJ2-7, with D perhaps matching TRBD1 (5 bases). This CDR3 contains 13 residues. The V end lost 2 bases, the J end lost 6 bases, and 11 bases lay between the germline ends. Germline assignment: CDR1 SEHNR and CDR2 FQNEAQ (reference sequence). As DNA, the CDR3 is TGTGCCAGCAGCTTAAGCAGGGTGGGCGAGCAGTACTTC. It is translated as CASSLSRVGEQYF.

This rearrangement joins TRBV27 to TRBJ2-3, with D maybe TRBD1 (5 bases). V lost 5 bases to trimming and J lost 5 bases, with 20 bases between them. Germline V gene sequence: CDR1 MNHEY, CDR2 SMNVEV (reference sequence). This CDR3 contains 16 residues. CDR3 region: CASSLTTGYRVDTQYF. The CDR3 DNA reads as TGTGCCAGCAGTCTCACTACAGGATACCGTGTAGATACGCAGTATTTT.

The rearrangement links TRBV4-2 to TRBJ2-5; 7 bases are shared with TRBD1. V was clipped by 3 bases and J by 0 bases; unmatched bases: 10. Germline CDR1 LGHNA, CDR2 YNFKEQ. The CDR3 loop spans 17 amino acids. The CDR3 coding sequence is TGTGCCAGCAGCCAGAGAACAGGGGCTACCCACCAAGAGACCCAGTACTTC. Translating it yields CASSQRTGATHQETQYF.

With regard to this clonotype: The junction and the germline gene differ at one end; a read error may be behind it. The rearrangement uses TRBV2 and TRBJ1-4; D may be TRBD1 (6 bases). Germline V gene data show CDR1 as SNHLY and CDR2 as FYNNEI. The CDR3 spans 14 residues. The CDR3 DNA reads as TGTGCCAGCAGTTACAGGGCTCAGAGTGAAAAGCTGCTTTTT. Translated, it gives CASSYRAQSEKLLF.

At least ten counts were recorded for this clonotype. CDR3 sequence reads: CSVDPVGITQETQYF. CDR3 DNA: TGCAGCGTGGACCCGGTGGGAATTACCCAAGAGACCCAGTACTTC. The chain is built from TRBV29-1 and TRBJ2-5, with no clear D. V shed 6 bases and J shed 1 base, with 18 bases lying between them. Germline V CDR1 and CDR2: SQVTM, ANQGSEA. This CDR3 spans 15 amino acids.

This chain connects TRBV5-1 to TRBJ2-7; D perhaps matches TRBD1 (5 bases). CDR1 is SGHRS, CDR2 YFSETQ, per germline. The CDR3 sequence is 14 residues long. The V gene lost 2 bases and the J gene lost 3 bases, with 12 bases spanning the gap. CDR3 sequence (DNA): TGCGCCAGCAGCTTTGACAGTGCCGACTACGAGCAGTACTTC. Translated: CASSFDSADYEQYF.

This chain links TRBV6-5 with TRBJ1-5; D gene ambiguous. The germline CDR1 and CDR2 sequences are MNHEY and SVGAGI. V lost 0 bases, J lost 6 bases, and 12 bases lay in between. The CDR3 length is 15 residues. The DNA of the CDR3 is TGTGCCAGCAGTTACTCGCGGGGAGTCGGTCAGCCCCAGCATTTT. It specifies CASSYSRGVGQPQHF.

The chain couples TRBV6-1 to TRBJ2-2; D remains unclear. V lost 6 bases, J lost 1 base, and 15 bases lay in between. CDR3 size: 16 residues. Per germline, CDR1 MNHNS and CDR2 SASEGT. In nucleotides, the CDR3 is TGTGCCAGCAGACAACCCCCTGACATGAACACCGGGGAGCTGTTTTTT. Translating it yields CASRQPPDMNTGELFF.

The rearrangement links TRBV7-3 to TRBJ2-5; possible D gene TRBD2, 6 bases. Germline assignment: CDR1 SGHTA and CDR2 FQGTGA. Trimming removed 5 bases from V and 2 bases from J, with 12 bases in between. The CDR3 contains 14 residues. The CDR3 DNA follows: TGTGCCAGCAGCGCCGTTGGGGGGCAAGAGACCCAGTACTTC. The encoded protein is CASSAVGGQETQYF.

This clonotype was observed a few times. This rearrangement joins TRBV29-1 to TRBJ1-4, with a tentative D call TRBD1 (6 bases). In germline, CDR1 is SQVTM, CDR2 ANQGSEA. This CDR3 comprises 13 residues. Trimming stripped 4 bases from V and 3 bases from J, with 9 bases between. CDR3 residues: CSVGEGANEKLFF. In DNA, the CDR3 is TGCAGCGTTGGGGAGGGGGCTAATGAAAAACTGTTTTTT. The whole variable domain, filled in from reference TRBV29-1 and TRBJ1-4, reads SAVISQKPSRDICQRGTSLTIQCQVDSQVTMMFWYRQQPGQSLTLIATANQGSEATYESGFVIDKFPISRPNLTFSTLTVSNMSPEDSSIYLCSVGEGANEKLFFGSGTQLSVL.

This clonotype was observed many times. The CDR3 reads CASSLGGIPNTEAFF. The CDR3 DNA is TGTGCCAGCAGCTTAGGGGGCATTCCGAACACTGAAGCTTTCTTT. The V gene is TRBV7-2, the J gene TRBJ1-1, with a tentative D call TRBD1 (5 bases). Germline-derived CDR1 and CDR2 are SGHTA and FQGNSA. Between the trimmed V and J ends, which lost 1 base and 1 base, there was a span of 10 bases. This CDR3 is built from 15 residues.

The V gene is TRBV2, the J gene TRBJ2-3; D possibly uses TRBD1 or TRBD2 (5 bases each). CDR1 SNHLY and CDR2 FYNNEI come from the germline V gene. Trimming took off 11 bases at V and 2 bases at J, with 11 bases between the two ends. The CDR3 runs 12 residues. CDR3 loop: CASMGDTDTQYF. DNA for the CDR3: TGTGCCTCAATGGGGGACACAGATACGCAGTATTTT.

This clonotype has only one observation. This rearrangement joins TRBV19 to TRBJ2-2; D is tentatively TRBD1 or TRBD2 (6 bases each). V lost 7 bases and J 4 bases, leaving 13 bases between the germline ends. This CDR3 has 14 residues. From germline, CDR1 is LNHDA and CDR2 SQIVND (reference sequence). The CDR3 reads CASNRGPLTGELFF. The CDR3 bases are TGTGCCAGTAACCGGGGGCCTCTCACCGGGGAGCTGTTTTTT.

The J gene is TRBJ2-2, the V gene TRBV6-1, with unresolved D. Germline loops: CDR1 MNHNS, CDR2 SASEGT. Trimming shortened V by 6 bases and J by 0 bases, and 14 bases separated the two germline ends. The CDR3 covers 16 residues. The CDR3, as DNA: TGTGCCAGCAGCGACTTTAGAACCGCGAACACCGGGGAGCTGTTTTTT. It yields the protein CASSDFRTANTGELFF.

The chain joins TRBV6-5 to TRBJ2-7; D gene ambiguous. Germline CDR1 reads MNHEY; CDR2 reads SVGAGI. V was clipped by 4 bases and J by 7 bases, with 11 bases between them. This CDR3 region has 12 residues. In DNA, the CDR3 is TGTGCCAGCAGTTCGGCTTCTTTAGAGCAGTACTTC. Translated, it gives CASSSASLEQYF.

Many counts were recorded for this clonotype. CDR3 in DNA: TGTGCCAGCAGCGCCACGGGGACAGGGGTTGAAAAACTGTTTTTT. As protein: CASSATGTGVEKLFF. V gene TRBV7-2 combines with J gene TRBJ1-4; TRBD1 matches 10 bases. CDR3 size: 15 residues. CDR1 is SGHTA and CDR2 is FQGNSA in the germline V gene. J was trimmed by 7 bases and V by 5 bases; bases with no gene match: 7.

This clonotype was detected many times. V and J are TRBV12-3 or TRBV12-4 and TRBJ1-5; D unresolved. Deletions cut 5 bases from V and 3 bases from J, with 17 bases between. The CDR3 has 16 amino acids. This CDR3 reads CASSPQEGAANQPQHF. The CDR3 nucleotides are TGTGCCAGCAGTCCCCAAGAGGGCGCCGCCAATCAGCCCCAGCATTTT.

This clonotype occurred many times. The V and J genes are TRBV10-3 and TRBJ1-5; TRBD1 might be the D (5 bases). CDR3 length: 15 residues. The ends were cut back, 7 bases at V and 2 bases at J, with 15 bases in the middle. CDR1 and CDR2 from the germline V gene are ENHRY and SYGVKD. The DNA of the CDR3 is TGTGCCATCAAGGAGGGGAGGGCCGGCAATCAGCCCCAGCATTTT. Its protein is CAIKEGRAGNQPQHF.

This clonotype was observed at least ten times. The chain recombines TRBV10-3 with TRBJ2-5, with 10 bases fitting TRBD1. Germline values: CDR1 ENHRY, CDR2 SYGVKD. The CDR3 is 13 residues long. Trimming took 6 bases from V and 5 from J; bases not matched to a gene: 3. The chain's CDR3 is CAIRGTGEETQYF. Here the CDR3 DNA reads TGTGCCATCAGGGGGACAGGGGAGGAGACCCAGTACTTC.

This clonotype was found many times. The chain joins TRBV28 to TRBJ2-5; no firm D call. The CDR3 extends over 16 amino acids. The germline gives CDR1 MDHEN, CDR2 SYDVKM. Trimming left V 1 base short and J 1 base short, with 13 bases between. CDR3 region: CASSLYNIRGQETQYF. As DNA, the CDR3 is TGTGCCAGCAGTTTATACAACATCAGAGGCCAAGAGACCCAGTACTTC.